A selection of T cell receptor beta chains follows, all from one sample in a study of blood T cell repertoires in COVID-19. Using immunoSEQ multiplex PCR, the repertoire was profiled, and TCRdb retains in-frame clones only, with some absent. This table holds about 28,000 clones, approximately 87% found once. Sequenced input: peripheral blood. These receptors were taken from a man between 65 and 79 years old with active COVID-19. CDR3s include the opening cysteine and the closing phenylalanine or tryptophan. The D gene is left open where the match is weak. Clone size is given for some rows only: seen once, a few or many times, or a class if the clone is expanded.

NA,TRBV6-1,NA,TRBJ1-2,TGTGCCAGCAGTGAAGCTAGGGGGATCACGGGGGGCTACACCTTC,CASSEARGITGGYTF
TRBD2,TRBV9,NA,TRBJ2-2,TGTGCCAGCAGCGTATCCCTAGCGGGGGGGCCCGGGGAGCTGTTTTTT,CASSVSLAGGPGELFF
TRBD1,TRBV7-2,NA,TRBJ1-3,TGTGCCAGCAGCCTTCGACAGGGCAACACCATATATTTT,CASSLRQGNTIYF
NA,TRBV19,NA,TRBJ1-1,TGTGCCAGTAGTCCCCTGCGGGGCACTGAAGCTTTCTTT,CASSPLRGTEAFF
TRBD2,TRBV4-2,NA,TRBJ2-1,TGTGCCAGCAGCCATGGAGCGGGGGGATTATACAATGAGCAGTTCTTC,CASSHGAGGLYNEQFF
TRBD2,TRBV7-3,once,TRBJ2-3,TGTGCCAGCAGCTTAATTGGGGGGGGCACAGATACGCAGTATTTT,CASSLIGGGTDTQYF
NA,TRBV27,NA,TRBJ1-5,TGTGCCAGCGGTAGGGGCCTTAGCAATCAGCCCCAGCATTTT,CASGRGLSNQPQHF
TRBD2,TRBV18,NA,TRBJ2-1,TGTGCCAGCTCACTGACTAGCGGGGGGGCCAATGAGCAGTTCTTC,CASSLTSGGANEQFF
TRBD2,TRBV10-3,NA,TRBJ2-2,TGTGCCATCACTGGGACCGGGGGGGGCCCCGGCGGGGAGCTGTTTTTT,CAITGTGGGPGGELFF
NA,TRBV11-2,NA,TRBJ2-7,TGTGCCAGCAGCTTAGATAGGGGGGGCCGCTACGAGCAGTACTTC,CASSLDRGGRYEQYF
TRBD1,TRBV7-9,NA,TRBJ1-5,TGTGCCAGCAGCTTTGCGGACAGGGAGGCATGGCAGCCCCAGCATTTT,CASSFADREAWQPQHF
TRBD2,TRBV7-2,once,TRBJ2-3,TGTGCCAGCAGCTCAGGTGGACTAGCGGGGGGGCCAGATACGCAGTATTTT,CASSSGGLAGGPDTQYF
NA,TRBV4-2,NA,TRBJ1-5,TGTGCCAGCAGCCAAGATCCCACAGGGAGTGATAGCAATCAGCCCCAGCATTTT,CASSQDPTGSDSNQPQHF
NA,TRBV7-9,once,TRBJ2-5,TGTGCCAGCAGCTTAAACGGTGGAGAGACCCAGTACTTC,CASSLNGGETQYF
TRBD2,TRBV7-2,NA,TRBJ2-1,TGTGCCAGCAGCTTAACTAGCGGGGCCTCCTACAATGAGCAGTTCTTC,CASSLTSGASYNEQFF
TRBD1,TRBV5-8,NA,TRBJ2-2,TGTGCCAGCAGGGTCACAGGGGCCCACCTCGGCGGGGAGCTGTTTTTT,CASRVTGAHLGGELFF
TRBD2,TRBV7-2,NA,TRBJ2-3,TGTGCCAGCAGCTTAAGAAGCGGGGGGGCCATCATAACAGATACGCAGTATTTT,CASSLRSGGAIITDTQYF
TRBD1,TRBV5-6,NA,TRBJ1-6,TGTGCCAGCAGGGAGACAGGGGGTAATTCACCCCTCCACTTT,CASRETGGNSPLHF
NA,TRBV21-1,once,TRBJ2-1,TGTGCCAGCAGCAAAGGGGCTAGCGGGGGCCCTTGTTCCTACAATGAGCAGTTCTTC,CASSKGASGGPCSYNEQFF
NA,TRBV12-3/TRBV12-4,NA,TRBJ2-2,TGTGCCAGCAGACAGGTCTTGTTCGGGGAGCTGTTTTTT,CASRQVLFGELFF
TRBD2,TRBV5-4,NA,TRBJ2-7,TGTGCCAGCAGCTCGGGGGGGGGACTAGCGGTGAACTACGAGCAGTACTTC,CASSSGGGLAVNYEQYF
TRBD2,TRBV7-7,NA,TRBJ2-1,TGTGCCAGCAGCTTAGGCCTAGCGGGGGGACAATCTTCCCACAATGAGCAGTTCTTC,CASSLGLAGGQSSHNEQFF
TRBD2,TRBV2,NA,TRBJ2-3,TGTGCCAGCAGTCTGACTACCGCTAGCGGGGGGGCATCAGATACGCAGTATTTT,CASSLTTASGGASDTQYF
TRBD1,TRBV13,NA,TRBJ2-5,TGTGCCAGCAGCCACACCCTGACAGGGGGCCAAGAGACCCAGTACTTC,CASSHTLTGGQETQYF
TRBD2,TRBV10-3,once,TRBJ2-3,TGTGCCATCAACGGACTAGCGGGGGGGCTTGGCACAGATACGCAGTATTTT,CAINGLAGGLGTDTQYF
TRBD1,TRBV29-1,NA,TRBJ1-2,TGCAGCGTTGAAAAACAGGGGGTCGATGGCTACACCTTC,CSVEKQGVDGYTF
TRBD2,TRBV27,few,TRBJ2-7,TGTGCCAGCAGTCCGATGTCTAGCGGTTTCTCCTACGAGCAGTACTTC,CASSPMSSGFSYEQYF
TRBD1,TRBV11-2,NA,TRBJ2-2,TGTGCCAGCAGGAAACCCGGACAGGGTCGGACCGGGGAGCTGTTTTTT,CASRKPGQGRTGELFF
NA,TRBV2,NA,TRBJ1-1,TGTGCCAGCAGTGCGTCGAACACTGAAGCTTTCTTT,CASSASNTEAFF
NA,TRBV9,NA,TRBJ2-7,TGTGCCAGCAGCGTAGGTCCAGGGCACGAGCAGTACTTC,CASSVGPGHEQYF
NA,TRBV20-1,NA,TRBJ1-1,TGCAGTGCAGGGGAAACTGAAGCTTTCTTT,CSAGETEAFF
TRBD1,TRBV6-5,NA,TRBJ1-2,TGTGCCAGCACACGGGACAGCTTCTATGGCTACACCTTC,CASTRDSFYGYTF
NA,TRBV7-9,NA,TRBJ1-4,TGTGCCAGCAGCTTAGCAGGGAGGTGGGAAAAACTGTTTTTT,CASSLAGRWEKLFF
TRBD1,TRBV5-1,NA,TRBJ1-4,TGCGCCAGCAGCTCCGGGACAGGGGCTAATGAAAAACTGTTTTTT,CASSSGTGANEKLFF
NA,TRBV19,NA,TRBJ2-7,TGTGCCAGTTGGGGGCCCTCCTACGAGCAGTACTTC,CASWGPSYEQYF
TRBD1,TRBV10-3,NA,TRBJ1-1,TGTGCCATCAGTAGTGATACGTTCGGACAGGGGAAAGGTGAAGCTTTCTTT,CAISSDTFGQGKGEAFF
TRBD1,TRBV11-2,once,TRBJ1-2,TGTGCCAGCAGCTCTCTCCGGGACAGGGACTATGGCTACACCTTC,CASSSLRDRDYGYTF
NA,TRBV3-1/TRBV3-2,NA,TRBJ1-3,TGTGCCAGCAGCCAAGATATGTCCAGATTGACTGGAAACACCATATATTTT,CASSQDMSRLTGNTIYF
TRBD2,TRBV7-9,NA,TRBJ2-3,TGTGCCAGCAGCGTTGGACTAGCGGGGGACACAGATACGCAGTATTTT,CASSVGLAGDTDTQYF
TRBD1,TRBV19,NA,TRBJ1-2,TGTGCCAGTAGTATAATGACAGGGTCGTATGGCTACACCTTC,CASSIMTGSYGYTF
NA,TRBV6-5,NA,TRBJ1-2,TGTGCCAGCACCCCAGGAGGGAGTAACTATGGCTACACCTTC,CASTPGGSNYGYTF
NA,TRBV9,NA,TRBJ2-2,TGTGCCAGCAGCCCCGGTGGGGGGGGCCGGGGCACCGGGGAGCTGTTTTTT,CASSPGGGGRGTGELFF
TRBD2,TRBV6-1,NA,TRBJ2-5,TGTGCCAGCAGTGAACACGCTAGCGGGGGGGCATTGGAGACCCAGTACTTC,CASSEHASGGALETQYF
TRBD1,TRBV14,NA,TRBJ2-2,TGTGCCAGCAGACCGGGACAGGGGGCCACCGGGGAGCTGTTTTTT,CASRPGQGATGELFF
TRBD2,TRBV19,NA,TRBJ2-3,TGTGCCAGTAGTATCGAAAGCGGGAGGCACACAGATACGCAGTATTTT,CASSIESGRHTDTQYF
NA,TRBV29-1,NA,TRBJ1-2,TGCAGCGTTGAAGGGCAGGGTTACTATGGCTACACCTTC,CSVEGQGYYGYTF
TRBD1,TRBV5-1,NA,TRBJ1-1,TGCGCCAGCAGAGGTTCGGGACAGGGGTTTGGTGAAGCTTTCTTT,CASRGSGQGFGEAFF
NA,TRBV28,NA,TRBJ1-6,TGTGCCAGCAGTTTGGGCCCCGACCTCCACTTT,CASSLGPDLHF
TRBD2,TRBV30,once,TRBJ2-2,TGTGCCTGGAGCCGTGGGGGGGCCGGGGAGCTGTTTTTT,CAWSRGGAGELFF
NA,TRBV2,NA,TRBJ1-5,TGTGCCAGCAGAGGTGACAGAAATCAGCCCCAGCATTTT,CASRGDRNQPQHF